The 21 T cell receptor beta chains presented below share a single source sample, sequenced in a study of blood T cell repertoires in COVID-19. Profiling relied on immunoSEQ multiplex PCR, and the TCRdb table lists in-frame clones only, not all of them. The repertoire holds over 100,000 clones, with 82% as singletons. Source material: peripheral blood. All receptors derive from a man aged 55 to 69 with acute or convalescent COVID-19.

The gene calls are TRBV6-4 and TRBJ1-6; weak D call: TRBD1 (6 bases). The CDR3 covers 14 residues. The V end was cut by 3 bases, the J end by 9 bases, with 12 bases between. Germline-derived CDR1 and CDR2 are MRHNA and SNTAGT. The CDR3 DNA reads TGTGCCAGCAGTGAAGGGACAAGGGGTTCACCCCTCCACTTT. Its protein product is CASSEGTRGSPLHF.

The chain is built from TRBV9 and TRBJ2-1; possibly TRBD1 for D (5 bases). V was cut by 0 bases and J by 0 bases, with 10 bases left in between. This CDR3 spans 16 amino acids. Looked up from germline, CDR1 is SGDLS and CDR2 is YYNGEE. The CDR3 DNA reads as TGTGCCAGCAGCGTAGAGGGGCAACTCTCCTACAATGAGCAGTTCTTC. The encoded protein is CASSVEGQLSYNEQFF.

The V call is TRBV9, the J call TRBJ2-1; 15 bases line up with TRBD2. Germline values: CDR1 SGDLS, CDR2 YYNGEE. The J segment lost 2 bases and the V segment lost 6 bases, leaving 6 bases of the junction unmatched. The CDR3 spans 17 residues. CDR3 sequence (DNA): TGTGCCAGCACAGGACTAGCGGGAGGGGGAGCCTACAATGAGCAGTTCTTC. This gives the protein CASTGLAGGGAYNEQFF.

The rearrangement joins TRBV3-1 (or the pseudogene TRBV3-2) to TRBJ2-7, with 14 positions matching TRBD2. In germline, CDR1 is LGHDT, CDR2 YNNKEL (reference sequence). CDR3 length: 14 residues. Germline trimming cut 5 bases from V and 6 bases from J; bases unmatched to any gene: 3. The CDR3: CASSETSGRGEQYF. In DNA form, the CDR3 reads TGTGCCAGCAGCGAGACTAGCGGGAGGGGCGAGCAGTACTTC.

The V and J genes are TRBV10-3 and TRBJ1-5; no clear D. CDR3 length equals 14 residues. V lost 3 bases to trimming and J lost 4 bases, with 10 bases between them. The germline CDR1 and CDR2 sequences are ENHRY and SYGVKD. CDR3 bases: TGTGCCATCAGTGAAGCGGGGATTAATCAGCCCCAGCATTTT. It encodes CAISEAGINQPQHF.

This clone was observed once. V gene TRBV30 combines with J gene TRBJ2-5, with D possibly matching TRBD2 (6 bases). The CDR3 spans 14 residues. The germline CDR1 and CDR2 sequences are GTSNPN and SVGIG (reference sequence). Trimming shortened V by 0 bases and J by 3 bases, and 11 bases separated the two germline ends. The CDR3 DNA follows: TGTGCCTGGAGTGTGGAGGGGACCGAAGAGACCCAGTACTTC. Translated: CAWSVEGTEETQYF.

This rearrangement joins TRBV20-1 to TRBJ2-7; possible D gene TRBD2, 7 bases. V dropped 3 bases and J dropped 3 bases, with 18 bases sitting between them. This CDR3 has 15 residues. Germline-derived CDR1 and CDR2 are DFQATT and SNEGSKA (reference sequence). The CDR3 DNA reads TGCAGTGCTAGTTCCGGCGGGGGCGGCTACTACGAGCAGTACTTC. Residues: CSASSGGGGYYEQYF.

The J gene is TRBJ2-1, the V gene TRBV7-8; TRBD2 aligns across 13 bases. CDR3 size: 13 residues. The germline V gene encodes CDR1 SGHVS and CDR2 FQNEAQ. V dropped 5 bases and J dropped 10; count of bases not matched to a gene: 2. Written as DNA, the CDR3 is TGTGCCAGCAGCACGACTAGCGGGAGGGAGCAGTTCTTC. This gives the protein CASSTTSGREQFF.

The CDR3 DNA sequence: TGTGCCAGCAGCCAAGATAGAATAGCGGGAGCAGATACGCAGTATTTT. This gives the protein CASSQDRIAGADTQYF. The chain joins TRBV3-1 (or the pseudogene TRBV3-2) to TRBJ2-3; 9 bases align to TRBD2. Per the germline V gene, CDR1 is LGHDT and CDR2 is YNNKEL (reference sequence). This CDR3 spans 16 amino acids. Germline trimming cut 0 bases from V and 4 bases from J; bases unmatched to any gene: 5.

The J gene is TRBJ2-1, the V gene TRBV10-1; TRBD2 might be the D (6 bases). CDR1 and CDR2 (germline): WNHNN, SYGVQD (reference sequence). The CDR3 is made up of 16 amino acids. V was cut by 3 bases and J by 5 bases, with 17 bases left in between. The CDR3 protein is CASSDSAGLLNNEQFF. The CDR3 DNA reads TGCGCCAGCAGTGACTCCGCGGGACTCTTAAACAATGAGCAGTTCTTC.

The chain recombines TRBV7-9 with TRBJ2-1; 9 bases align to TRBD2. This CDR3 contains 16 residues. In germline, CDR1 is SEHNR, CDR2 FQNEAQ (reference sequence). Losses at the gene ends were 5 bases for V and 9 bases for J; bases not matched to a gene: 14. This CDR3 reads CASSPIPGAGGGEQFF. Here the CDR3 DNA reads TGTGCCAGCAGCCCTATCCCAGGGGCGGGAGGGGGTGAGCAGTTCTTC. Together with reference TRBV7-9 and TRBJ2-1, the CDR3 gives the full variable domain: DTGVSQNPRHKITKRGQNVTFRCDPISEHNRLYWYRQTLGQGPEFLTYFQNEAQLEKSRLLSDRFSAERPKGSFSTLEIQRTEQGDSAMYLCASSPIPGAGGGEQFFGPGTRLTVL.

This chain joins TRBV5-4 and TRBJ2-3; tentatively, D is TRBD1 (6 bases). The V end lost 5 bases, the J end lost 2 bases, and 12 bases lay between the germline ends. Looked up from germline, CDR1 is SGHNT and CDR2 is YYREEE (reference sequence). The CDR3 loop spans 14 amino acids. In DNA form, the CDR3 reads TGTGCCAGCAGGATCAGGGGCGCCACAGATACGCAGTATTTT. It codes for CASRIRGATDTQYF.

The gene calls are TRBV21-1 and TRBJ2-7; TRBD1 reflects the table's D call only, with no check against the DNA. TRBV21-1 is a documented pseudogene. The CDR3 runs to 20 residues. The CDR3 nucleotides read TGTGCCAGCAGCAAACGCTTTATCCGGGACAGGCCACGTCCATACTACGAGCAGTACTTC. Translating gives CASSKRFIRDRPRPYYEQYF.

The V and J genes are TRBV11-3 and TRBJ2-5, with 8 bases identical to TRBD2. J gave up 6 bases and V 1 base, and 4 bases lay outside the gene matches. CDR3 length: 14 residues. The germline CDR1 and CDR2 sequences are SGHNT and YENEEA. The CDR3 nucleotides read TGTGCCAGCAGCTTAGTTAGCGGGGCTCAGACCCAGTACTTC. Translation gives CASSLVSGAQTQYF.

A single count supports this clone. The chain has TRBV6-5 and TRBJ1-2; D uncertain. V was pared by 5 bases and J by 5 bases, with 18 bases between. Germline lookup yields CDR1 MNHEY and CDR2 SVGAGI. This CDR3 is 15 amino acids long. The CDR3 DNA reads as TGTGCCAGCAGTCACGGGGATGGCAGAGGTTATGGCTACACCTTC. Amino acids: CASSHGDGRGYGYTF.

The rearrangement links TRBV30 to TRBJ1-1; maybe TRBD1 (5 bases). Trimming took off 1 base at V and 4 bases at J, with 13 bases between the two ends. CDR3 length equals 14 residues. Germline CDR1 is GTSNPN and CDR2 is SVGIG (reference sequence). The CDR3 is CAWSAGQIATEAFF. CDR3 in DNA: TGTGCCTGGAGTGCAGGGCAGATTGCCACTGAAGCTTTCTTT.

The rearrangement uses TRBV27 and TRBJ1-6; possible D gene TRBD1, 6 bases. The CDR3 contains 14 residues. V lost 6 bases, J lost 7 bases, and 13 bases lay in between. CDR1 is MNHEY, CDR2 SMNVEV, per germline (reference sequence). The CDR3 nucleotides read TGTGCCAGCAGCCTACAGGGTAGGAATTCACCCCTCCACTTT. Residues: CASSLQGRNSPLHF.

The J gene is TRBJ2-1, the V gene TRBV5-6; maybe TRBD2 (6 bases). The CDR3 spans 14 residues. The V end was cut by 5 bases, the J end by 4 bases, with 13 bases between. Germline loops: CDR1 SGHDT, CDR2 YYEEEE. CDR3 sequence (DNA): TGTGCCAGCAGGAGCTGGGGGGATTACAATGAGCAGTTCTTC. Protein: CASRSWGDYNEQFF.

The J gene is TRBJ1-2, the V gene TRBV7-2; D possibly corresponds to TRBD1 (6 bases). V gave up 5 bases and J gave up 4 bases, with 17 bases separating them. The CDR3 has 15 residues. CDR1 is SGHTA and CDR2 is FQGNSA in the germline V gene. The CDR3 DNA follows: TGTGCCAGCAGCCCCGGACAGCCTGGGGTCTATGGCTACACCTTC. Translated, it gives CASSPGQPGVYGYTF.

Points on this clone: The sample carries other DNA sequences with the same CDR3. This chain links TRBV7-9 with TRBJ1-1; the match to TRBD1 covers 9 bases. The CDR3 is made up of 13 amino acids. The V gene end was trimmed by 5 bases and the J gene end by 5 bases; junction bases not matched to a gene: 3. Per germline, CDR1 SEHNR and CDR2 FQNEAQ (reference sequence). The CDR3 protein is CASSRQGDTEAFF. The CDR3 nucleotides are TGTGCCAGCAGCCGACAGGGGGATACTGAAGCTTTCTTT.

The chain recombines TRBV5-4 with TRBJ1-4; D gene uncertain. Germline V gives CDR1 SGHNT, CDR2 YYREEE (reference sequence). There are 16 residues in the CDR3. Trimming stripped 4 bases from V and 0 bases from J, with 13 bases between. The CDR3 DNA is TGTGCCAGCAGCCTGAATGCAGGCGCAACTAATGAAAAACTGTTTTTT. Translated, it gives CASSLNAGATNEKLFF.